This record looks at one T cell receptor beta chain sequence and its context. The antigen remains undetermined. Assay: immunoSEQ multiplex PCR; the TCRdb copy retains only in-frame clones and omits some. The table has 85,000 to 100,000 clones, over 75% seen once; the top ten hold 2% to 2.5%. Stated time point: after dendritic cell vaccination, including at tumor progression/relapse. PBMC sampling occurred before vaccination, two weeks after the third dose, and at progression. The record originates from a study of glioma-infiltrating T cells after dendritic cell vaccination. Study as a whole: Patients received three intradermal dendritic cell vaccine injections at biweekly intervals.

General study points: Complete blood and tumor specimen sets were limited to few patients.

CDR1 is KGHSH, CDR2 LQKENI, per germline. V shed 6 bases and J 0 bases; nucleotides not matched to a gene: 6. This CDR3 is 15 amino acids long. The sample in question was blood, obtained after dendritic cell vaccination. The source is a human donor with glioblastoma. This chain joins TRBV18 and TRBJ2-5, with 8 bases lining up with TRBD1. This CDR3 reads CASSWTGSYQETQYF. The CDR3 DNA sequence: TGTGCCAGCTCCTGGACAGGGTCTTACCAAGAGACCCAGTACTTC.